Reported below is one T cell receptor (beta chain). What it recognizes is unknown. This specimen belongs to a study of T cells after posttransplantation cyclophosphamide. Findings and caveats of the study: Donor-recipient repertoire similarity was low at 1-2 months, rising over year one. TRB clonality was highly associated with recipient CMV seropositivity and reactivation.

Repertoires were generated with immunoSEQ multiplex PCR, while TCRdb's copy carries only in-frame clones and drops some. The table has 10,000 to 13,000 clones, 90% to 95% seen once. The germline V gene encodes CDR1 MNHEY and CDR2 SMNVEV (reference sequence). Losses at the gene ends were 4 bases for V and 5 bases for J; bases not matched to a gene: 12. The CDR3 extends over 18 amino acids. This related bone marrow graft donor gave peripheral blood on the day of marrow donation. Cells defined as naive were viable CD3+CD4+ or CD3+CD8+ and CCR7+CD45RA+CD45RO-CD95-CD27+CD28+. The chain is built from TRBV27 and TRBJ2-5; 14 positions match TRBD2. What was sequenced was naive CD8+ T cells sorted from PBMCs. The source of this sequence is a young man in good health and a related stem cell transplant donor. The chain's CDR3 is CASSSQTSGGAGPETQYF. The DNA of the CDR3 is TGTGCCAGCAGTTCCCAGACTAGCGGGGGGGCCGGCCCGGAGACCCAGTACTTC.